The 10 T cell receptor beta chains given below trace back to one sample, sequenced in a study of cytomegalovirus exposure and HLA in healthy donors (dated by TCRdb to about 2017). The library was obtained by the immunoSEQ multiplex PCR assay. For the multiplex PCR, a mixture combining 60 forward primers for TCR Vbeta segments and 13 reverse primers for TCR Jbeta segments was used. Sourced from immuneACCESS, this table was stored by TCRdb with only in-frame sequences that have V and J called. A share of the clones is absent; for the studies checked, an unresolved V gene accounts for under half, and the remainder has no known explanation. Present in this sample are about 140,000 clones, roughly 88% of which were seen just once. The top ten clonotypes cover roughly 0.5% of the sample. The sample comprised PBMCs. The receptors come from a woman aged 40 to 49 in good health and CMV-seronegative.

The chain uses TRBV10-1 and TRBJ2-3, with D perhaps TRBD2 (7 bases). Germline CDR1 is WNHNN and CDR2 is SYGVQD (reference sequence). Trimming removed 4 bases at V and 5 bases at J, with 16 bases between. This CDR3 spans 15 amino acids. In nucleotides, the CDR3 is TGCGCCAGCAGTGCCGGGGGAGGGGGTGGAGATACGCAGTATTTT. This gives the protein CASSAGGGGGDTQYF.

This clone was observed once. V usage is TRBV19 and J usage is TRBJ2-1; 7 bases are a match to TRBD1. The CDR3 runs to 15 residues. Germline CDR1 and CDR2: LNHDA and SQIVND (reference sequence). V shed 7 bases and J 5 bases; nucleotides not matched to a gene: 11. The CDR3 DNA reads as TGTGCCAGTACTAGGACCGGGACAGCCAACAATGAGCAGTTCTTC. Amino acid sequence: CASTRTGTANNEQFF.

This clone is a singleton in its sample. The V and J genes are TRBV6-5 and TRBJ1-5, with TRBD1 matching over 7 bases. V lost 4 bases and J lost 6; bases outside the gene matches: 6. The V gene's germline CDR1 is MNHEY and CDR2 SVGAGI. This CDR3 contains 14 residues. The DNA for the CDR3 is TGTGCCAGCAGTTCCCAGACAGGGTCTCAGCCCCAGCATTTT. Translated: CASSSQTGSQPQHF.

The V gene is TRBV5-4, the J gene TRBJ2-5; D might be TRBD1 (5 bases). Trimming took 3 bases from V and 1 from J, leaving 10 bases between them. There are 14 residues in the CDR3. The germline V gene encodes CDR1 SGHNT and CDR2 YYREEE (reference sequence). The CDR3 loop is CASSSQGAQETQYF. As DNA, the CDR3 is TGTGCCAGCAGCTCGCAAGGGGCCCAAGAGACCCAGTACTTC.

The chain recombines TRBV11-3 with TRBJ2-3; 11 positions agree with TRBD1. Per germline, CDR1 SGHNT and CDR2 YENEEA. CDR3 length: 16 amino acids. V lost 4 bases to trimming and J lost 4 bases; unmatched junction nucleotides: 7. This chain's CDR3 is CASSSGQGAPPDTQYF. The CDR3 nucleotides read TGTGCCAGCAGCTCTGGACAGGGGGCGCCTCCAGATACGCAGTATTTT.

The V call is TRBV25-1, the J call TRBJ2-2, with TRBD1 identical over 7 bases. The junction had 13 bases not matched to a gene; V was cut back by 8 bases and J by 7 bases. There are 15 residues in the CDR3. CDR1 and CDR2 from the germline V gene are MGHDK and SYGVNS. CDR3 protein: CASLNDRAAFGELFF. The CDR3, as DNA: TGTGCCAGCCTGAATGACAGGGCCGCGTTCGGGGAGCTGTTTTTT. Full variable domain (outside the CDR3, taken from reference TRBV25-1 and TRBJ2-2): EADIYQTPRYLVIGTGKKITLECSQTMGHDKMYWYQQDPGMELHLIHYSYGVNSTEKGDLSSESTVSRIRTEHFPLTLESARPSHTSQYLCASLNDRAAFGELFFGEGSRLTVL.

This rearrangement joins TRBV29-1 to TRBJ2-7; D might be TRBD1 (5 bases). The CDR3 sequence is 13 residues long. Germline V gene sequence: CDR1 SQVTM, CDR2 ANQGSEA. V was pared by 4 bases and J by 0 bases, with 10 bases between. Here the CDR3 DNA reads TGCAGCGTTGGTTGGGGCAGCTCCTACGAGCAGTACTTC. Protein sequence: CSVGWGSSYEQYF.

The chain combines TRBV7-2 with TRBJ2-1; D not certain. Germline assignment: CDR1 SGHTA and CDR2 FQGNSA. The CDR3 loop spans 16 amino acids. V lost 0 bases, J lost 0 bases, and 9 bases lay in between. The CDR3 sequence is CASSLAPSASYNEQFF. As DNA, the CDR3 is TGTGCCAGCAGCTTAGCCCCCAGCGCCTCCTACAATGAGCAGTTCTTC.

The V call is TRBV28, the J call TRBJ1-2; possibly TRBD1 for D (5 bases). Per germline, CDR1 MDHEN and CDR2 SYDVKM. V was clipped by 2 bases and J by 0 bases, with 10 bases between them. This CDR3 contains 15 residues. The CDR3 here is CASSLRGGSNYGYTF. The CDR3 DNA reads TGTGCCAGCAGTTTACGCGGGGGATCTAACTATGGCTACACCTTC.

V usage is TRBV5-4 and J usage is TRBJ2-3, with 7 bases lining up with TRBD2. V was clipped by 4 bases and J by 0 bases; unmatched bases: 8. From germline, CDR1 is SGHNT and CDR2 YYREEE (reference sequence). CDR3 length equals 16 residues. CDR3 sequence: CASSPRFSGSTDTQYF. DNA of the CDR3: TGTGCCAGCAGCCCCCGATTTAGCGGGAGCACAGATACGCAGTATTTT.